This T cell receptor beta chain was identified during a study of T cell responses to AZD1222 COVID-19 vaccine. TCRdb's copy holds only in-frame clones and misses some; the assay was immunoSEQ multiplex PCR. The data contain under 130,000 clones, 82% of them singletons. CDR3 length: 15 residues. Trimming cost V 2 bases and J 7 bases, with 15 bases left between them. The germline CDR1 and CDR2 sequences are LNHDA and SQIVND (reference sequence). Study results and caveats: Researchers took repertoire samples only after the peak T cell response had come. Unmutated variant regions reportedly attract nearly half of all spike-specific TCRs. Among vaccine-associated CD4 TCRs, coverage spanned spike, with dominance at 160-218 and 743-854.

A word on this clone: The antigen remains unidentified.

The material sequenced was peripheral blood, taken on day 0 of AZD1222 vaccination. The TCR comes from an adult in good health. The rearrangement uses TRBV19 and TRBJ1-5; no reliable D call. The chain's CDR3 is CASSITVGDYQPQHF. The CDR3, as DNA: TGTGCCAGTAGTATAACTGTCGGAGACTACCAGCCCCAGCATTTT.